The T cell receptor (beta chain) under discussion was sequenced for a study of blood T cells in healthy people across ages. Study conclusions and caveats: Total diversity from one million sequenced T cells was likely underestimated. As naive T cell percentage varied, TCR beta diversity correlated strongly with it.

For the second PCR, which ran for about 7 to 11 cycles, a sample-barcoded 5' primer and a J-beta primer mix were used. Each cDNA molecule was tagged by a template-switch adaptor that had 12 random nucleotides. Every individual sample yielded 2.5 million or more paired-end reads (each containing CDR3). TCRdb fed the 5' RACE reads into MiXCR, producing one record per CDR3 protein. Here the sample spans 550,000 to 700,000 distinct CDR3 sequences, 25% to 30% being singletons. This clonotype was observed a few times. Its antigen is not known. The CDR3 spans 12 residues. Germline lookup yields CDR1 SNHLY and CDR2 FYNNEI.

The chain carries TRBV2 and TRBJ2-1; D might be TRBD1 or TRBD2, each matching 5 bases. The J call is doubtful: the DNA matches TRBJ2-7 better. Sequenced: blood. This TCR came from a woman in her 70s in good health. The CDR3 DNA reads as TGTGCCAGCCGGGACCTCTCCTACGAGCAGTACTTC. Protein: CASRDLSYEQYF.